The source of this TCR beta chain is a study of CD8 T cells in ankylosing spondylitis (TCRdb year 2017). Background for the entire study: T cell receptor beta repertoires were profiled in healthy donors and ankylosing spondylitis patients so that disease-linked TCR variants could be found. The full study cohort comprised 20 to 30 ankylosing spondylitis patients and some 100 healthy donors. Peripheral blood was sampled, and synovial fluid was also collected from ankylosing spondylitis patients.

This clonotype was seen many times. Its antigen is unknown. Base qualities are not at hand, and no much larger clone is one base apart. Trimming at the junction amounts to 3 bases on V and 5 bases on J, and the germline ends lie 8 bases apart. Inclusive of the bounding cysteine and phenylalanine, the CDR3 is 13 residues long. Only the CDR3 portion is preserved as DNA: 39 bases, with reading frame beginning at the first base. CDR1 and CDR2, per the germline V gene, are KGHSH and LQKENI. Overall results and qualifications from the work: Significant enrichment of the disease-linked clones was reported in matched synovial fluid samples from ankylosing spondylitis patients. Some motif variants had previously been reported in the synovial fluid and blood of reactive arthritis patients, which suggests shared mechanisms of disease initiation. In peripheral blood, the disease-linked clones were found at relatively low frequencies and had a CD8+ phenotype. A TCR beta motif of 8 or 9 highly homologous amino acid variants appeared characteristic of blood from ankylosing spondylitis patients.

The sequencer listed for this sample is Illumina HiSeq 2500. Quantitative 5'-RACE with molecular barcodes was used to prepare TCR beta libraries. Processing in the source paper ran as follows. A new computational method, built on a probabilistic model of VDJ rearrangement, was used to identify disease-linked TCR variants. The raw public reads went through TCRdb reprocessing: fastp at Q25, MiXCR clone calling, in-frame beta chains kept. Each CDR3 protein appears once, grouped with its most common genes and DNA. TCRdb assigned the V and J calls; the authors' analysis was not used. For this sample there are roughly 250,000 distinct CDR3 sequences; about 10% appear just once. About 3% of the sample is taken by the ten largest.

Input material: blood, either unsorted or a sorted T cell fraction (not recorded which). The receptor was derived from a male donor with ankylosing spondylitis or in good health (not recorded which). The chain joins TRBV18 to TRBJ2-1; tentative D gene TRBD1, with 5 bases matching. The CDR3 has the sequence CASSPDTHNEQFF. The DNA reads TGTGCCAGCTCACCGGACACGCACAATGAGCAGTTCTTC.